This TCR beta chain was captured in a study of technical replicates of blood from several donors. V lost 0 bases, J lost 8 bases, and 7 bases lay in between. Germline V CDR1 and CDR2: SEHNR, FQNEAQ (reference sequence). This CDR3 is built from 12 residues. Method: immunoSEQ multiplex PCR; TCRdb's copy keeps in-frame clones and lacks some. Here the sample spans around 83,000 clones, 94% being singletons. The V call is TRBV7-9, the J call TRBJ1-2, with a weak D call TRBD1 (5 bases). The TCR sequence derives from a human donor in good health. Sequenced material: T cells isolated from PBMCs. In nucleotides, the CDR3 is TGTGCCAGCAGCTTAGCGCGGGGCGGCTACACCTTC. As protein: CASSLARGGYTF. The variable domain in full, completed from reference TRBV7-9 and TRBJ1-2, reads DTGVSQNPRHKITKRGQNVTFRCDPISEHNRLYWYRQTLGQGPEFLTYFQNEAQLEKSRLLSDRFSAERPKGSFSTLEIQRTEQGDSAMYLCASSLARGGYTFGSGTRLTVV.